This T cell receptor (beta chain) was sequenced in a study of tumor-infiltrating lymphocytes in primary liver carcinoma. The wider study: Tumor stage was T1-T3 N0M0, and tumor size was about 4 to 11 cm across.

Whole-study results and caveats: Tumors significantly exceeded blood in top-250-clone fraction (p = 0.039).

Remarks on this clonotype: What it binds is unknown.

Total RNA amounting to about 520 ng was the source from which TCR beta cDNA was made with a constant-region primer. Three rounds of nested multiplex PCR with slightly modified ARM-PCR produced TCR beta libraries. A C-beta reverse primer and TRBV1-TRBV30 forward primers served in each of the first two PCR rounds, at 10 cycles apiece. TCRdb re-derived calls from the multiplex PCR reads in MiXCR, one entry per CDR3 protein. The data hold about 350,000 distinct CDR3 sequences, with less than 65% observed a single time. Between the trimmed V and J ends, which lost 1 base and 0 bases, there was a span of 10 bases. This CDR3 is built from 16 residues. Germline V gives CDR1 SGHTA, CDR2 FQGTGA. Germline DNA was extracted too, while blood RNA derived from unsorted whole blood.

This TCR derives from a man aged 35-49 years with primary liver carcinoma and hepatitis B virus infection. The chain links TRBV7-3 to TRBJ2-1; D possibly corresponds to TRBD1 (6 bases). The sample was peripheral blood. The CDR3 region is CASSLMGASSYNEQFF. The DNA for the CDR3 is TGTGCCAGCAGCTTAATGGGGGCAAGCTCCTACAATGAGCAGTTCTTC.